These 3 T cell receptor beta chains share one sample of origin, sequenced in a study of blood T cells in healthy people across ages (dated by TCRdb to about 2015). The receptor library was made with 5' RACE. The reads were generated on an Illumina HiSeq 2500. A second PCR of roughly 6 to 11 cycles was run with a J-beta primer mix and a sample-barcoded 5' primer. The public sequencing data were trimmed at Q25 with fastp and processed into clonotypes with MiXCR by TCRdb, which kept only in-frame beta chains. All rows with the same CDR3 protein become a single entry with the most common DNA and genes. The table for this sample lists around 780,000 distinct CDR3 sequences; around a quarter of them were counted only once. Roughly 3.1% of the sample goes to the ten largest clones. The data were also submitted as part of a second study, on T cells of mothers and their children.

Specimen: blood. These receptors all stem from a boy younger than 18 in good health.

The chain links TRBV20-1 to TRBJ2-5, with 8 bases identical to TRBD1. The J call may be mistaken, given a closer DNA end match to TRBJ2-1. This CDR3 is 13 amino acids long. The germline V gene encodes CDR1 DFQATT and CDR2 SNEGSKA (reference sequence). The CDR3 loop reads CSATTGVNDEQFF. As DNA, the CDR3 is TGCAGTGCTACGACAGGGGTGAACGATGAGCAGTTCTTC.

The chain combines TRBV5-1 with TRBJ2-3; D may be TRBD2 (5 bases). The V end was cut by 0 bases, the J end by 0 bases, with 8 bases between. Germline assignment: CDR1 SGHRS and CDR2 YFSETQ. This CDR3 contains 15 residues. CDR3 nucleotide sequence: TGCGCCAGCAGCTTGGTACAGCGGAGCACAGATACGCAGTATTTT. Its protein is CASSLVQRSTDTQYF.

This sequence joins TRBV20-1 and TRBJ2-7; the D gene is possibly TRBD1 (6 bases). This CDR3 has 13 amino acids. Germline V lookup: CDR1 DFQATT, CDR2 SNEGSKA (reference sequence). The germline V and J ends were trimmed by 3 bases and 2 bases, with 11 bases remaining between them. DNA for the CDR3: TGCAGTGCTAGGGAAACAGGGACCTACGAGCAGTACTTC. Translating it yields CSARETGTYEQYF.